The present TCR beta chain was sequenced within a study of T-cell reconstitution after alpha-beta-depleted transplantation in children. Findings and caveats of the study: After transplant, at about two months, alpha-beta T cells were reportedly derived from several hundred expanded graft clones. Newly made T cells mostly supplied T-cell counts and diversity one year after transplant. The origin of high day-60 TCRbeta diversity in some patients lay in surviving recipient T cells and thymic progenitors.

This clonotype is termed hyperexpanded (1% or more). Its antigen is undetermined. The CDR3 has 12 residues. V lost 1 base and J 7 bases, leaving 5 bases between the germline ends. The germline V gene encodes CDR1 SEHNR and CDR2 FQNEAQ (reference sequence). Unique molecular identifiers were incorporated when the TCRbeta library was constructed. TCRdb recomputed calls from the PCR reads with MiXCR, one row per CDR3 protein. The sample holds about 19,000 distinct CDR3 sequences, roughly 13% seen once. The receptor was isolated from a female patient between 2 and 10 years old who had a stem cell transplant for congenital amegakaryocytic thrombocytopenia, so the T cells may come from the graft donor. The chain links TRBV7-9 to TRBJ1-5; no firm D call. Source: PBMCs, mostly from graft donor cells, taken 60 days after TCRalphabeta/CD19-depleted stem cell transplant. CDR3 amino acids: CASSLGTQPQHF. The CDR3 nucleotides read TGTGCCAGCAGCTTAGGAACCCAGCCCCAGCATTTT.